These T cell receptor beta chains were read from a single sample in a study of beta chain features in type 1 diabetes. Profiling relied on immunoSEQ multiplex PCR, and the TCRdb table lists in-frame clones only, not all of them. The sample yields around 110,000 clones, around 15% seen once. The sequenced sample was central memory CD4+ T cells from blood. These receptors originate from a young man with type 1 diabetes. Both conserved end residues are part of each CDR3. D genes are given only for firm matches. Clone sizes are given selectively: once, few, many, or a class where the clone is expanded.

>TRBJ2-3|TRBD2|TRBV6-1|few
CATQSGGPTDTQYF
TGTGCAACCCAAAGCGGGGGGCCCACAGATACGCAGTATTTT
>TRBJ2-5|TRBD2|TRBV7-2|few
CASSLVSSSGGLTGTQYF
TGTGCCAGCAGCTTAGTTTCATCTAGCGGGGGCCTAACCGGGACCCAGTACTTC
>TRBJ2-5|.|TRBV11-2|.
CASSLVRGRETQYF
TGTGCCAGCAGCTTAGTGCGTGGCCGAGAGACCCAGTACTTC
>TRBJ2-1|.|TRBV29-1|.
CSVQRPGSDNEQFF
TGCAGCGTTCAAAGACCCGGATCAGACAATGAGCAGTTCTTC
>TRBJ2-7|.|TRBV29-1|.
CSVDSRDGTYEQYF
TGCAGCGTTGATTCTCGGGACGGAACCTACGAGCAGTACTTC
>TRBJ2-1|TRBD2|TRBV19|few
CASSGTSGGYNEQFF
TGTGCCAGTAGTGGTACTAGCGGGGGCTACAATGAGCAGTTCTTC
>TRBJ2-4|.|TRBV29-1|few
CSVEDGVGSIQYF
TGCAGCGTTGAAGACGGGGTGGGGTCCATTCAGTACTTC
>TRBJ1-2|.|TRBV28|.
CASSTHQTYGYTF
TGTGCCAGCAGTACGCACCAAACCTATGGCTACACCTTC
>TRBJ2-1|.|TRBV4-3|few
CASSQEGASYNEQFF
TGCGCCAGCAGCCAAGAGGGGGCCTCCTACAATGAGCAGTTCTTC
>TRBJ2-3|.|TRBV20-1|.
CSAIRADTQYF
TGCAGTGCCATAAGAGCAGATACGCAGTATTTT
>TRBJ1-2|.|TRBV11-2|.
CASSSEGVGGYTF
TGTGCCAGCAGCTCGGAGGGCGTAGGTGGCTACACCTTC
>TRBJ2-5|TRBD1|TRBV29-1|few
CSVDRGRETQYF
TGCAGCGTCGACAGGGGGCGGGAGACCCAGTACTTC
>TRBJ2-3|.|TRBV9|.
CASSVVAATSTDTQYF
TGTGCCAGCAGCGTAGTTGCGGCAACTAGCACAGATACGCAGTATTTT
>TRBJ1-2|.|TRBV20-1|.
CSASTDYGYTF
TGCAGTGCTTCGACCGACTATGGCTACACCTTC
>TRBJ2-2|.|TRBV2|few
CASFRVVGELFF
TGTGCCAGCTTTCGAGTGGTCGGGGAGCTGTTTTTT
>TRBJ1-6|.|TRBV23-1|few
CASSPRRWSNSPLHF
TGCGCCAGCAGCCCTCGTAGGTGGTCCAATTCACCCCTCCACTTT
>TRBJ1-5|.|TRBV7-2|few
CASSSLSQPQHF
TGTGCCAGCAGCTCCCTCTCGCAGCCCCAGCATTTT
>TRBJ1-4|.|TRBV29-1|few
CSVDGLGEKLFF
TGCAGCGTTGATGGGCTTGGTGAAAAACTGTTTTTT
>TRBJ2-7|TRBD1|TRBV7-9|.
CASTPRTGVYEQYF
TGTGCCAGCACACCGAGGACAGGGGTCTACGAGCAGTACTTC
>TRBJ2-7|.|TRBV7-2|.
CASSYASTGYSYEQYF
TGTGCCAGCAGCTACGCCAGCACTGGCTACTCCTACGAGCAGTACTTC
>TRBJ2-5|.|TRBV11-3|.
CASSLGRETQYF
TGTGCCAGCAGCCTGGGTCGCGAGACCCAGTACTTC
>TRBJ2-7|.|TRBV4-3|.
CASSRVSGTPVNEQYF
TGCGCCAGCAGCCGGGTATCCGGTACCCCGGTAAACGAGCAGTACTTC
>TRBJ1-2|.|TRBV6-6|.
CASSSGDYGYTF
TGTGCCAGCAGTTCGGGTGACTATGGCTACACCTTC
>TRBJ1-6|.|TRBV9|.
CASSVWQDPNSPLHF
TGTGCCAGCAGCGTATGGCAGGATCCGAATTCACCCCTCCACTTT
>TRBJ2-5|TRBD2|TRBV29-1|.
CSVGPGGETQYF
TGCAGCGTTGGTCCCGGGGGGGAGACCCAGTACTTC
>TRBJ1-1|.|TRBV7-3|.
CASSLMGSGNTEAFF
TGTGCCAGCAGCTTGATGGGTTCGGGGAACACTGAAGCTTTCTTT